This T cell receptor (beta chain) came from a study of T-cell reconstitution after alpha-beta-depleted transplantation in children. Ten or more counts support this clonotype. Germline CDR1 SQVTM, CDR2 ANQGSEA. Trimming removed 4 bases at V and 1 base at J, with 16 bases between. The CDR3 runs 15 residues. TCRbeta library preparation incorporated unique molecular identifiers. TCRdb re-called the PCR reads with MiXCR, one entry per CDR3 protein. The sample includes 150,000 to 200,000 distinct CDR3 sequences, about 14% seen only once; the top ten take less than 15%. The chain is built from TRBV29-1 and TRBJ1-1; tentatively, D is TRBD1 (5 bases). This receptor was identified in a human donor who donated a stem cell graft to a child with acute lymphoblastic leukemia. The input for sequencing was PBMCs from the stem cell graft donor, taken from the stem cell graft. The CDR3 DNA is TGCAGCGTTGTGTTACACAGGACATCGAACACTGAAGCTTTCTTT. The encoded protein is CSVVLHRTSNTEAFF.